This is a list of T cell receptor beta chains from one sample in a study of cytomegalovirus exposure and HLA in healthy donors. Clones were read by immunoSEQ multiplex PCR, and TCRdb kept only the in-frame ones, dropping some. The profile covers a few hundred thousand clones, with around nine tenths appearing a single time and about 1% taken by the ten largest. The specimen was PBMCs. The receptors derive from a young woman in good health and CMV-seronegative. CDR3s include the opening cysteine and the closing phenylalanine or tryptophan. The D gene is left open where the match is weak. Clone size, where shown, is once, few, many, or a class for clones that have expanded.

TRBV5-1	TRBD1	TRBJ2-1	-	TGCGCCAGCAGCTCCCAAGTCCCGGGACAGGGAATCTCCTACAATGAGCAGTTCTTC	CASSSQVPGQGISYNEQFF
TRBV12-5	TRBD2	TRBJ2-1	-	TGTGCTAGTGGTTTGGTACGGGGGGTCCATGAGCAGTTCTTC	CASGLVRGVHEQFF
TRBV5-1	TRBD1	TRBJ2-7	-	TGCGCCAGCAGCTGGCTCGGACAGGGGTCGCGACTTTCCTACGAGCAGTACTTC	CASSWLGQGSRLSYEQYF
TRBV6-5	-	TRBJ2-2	-	TGTGCCAGCAGTTACCGGACCGGGACATACACCGGGGAGCTGTTTTTT	CASSYRTGTYTGELFF
TRBV28	-	TRBJ1-2	-	TGTGCCAGCAGAACCACAACAGCAGACTATGGCTACACCTTC	CASRTTTADYGYTF
TRBV11-3	-	TRBJ2-1	-	TGTGCCAGCAGCCCCACCAGGGCCAATGAGCAGTTCTTC	CASSPTRANEQFF
TRBV27	-	TRBJ1-2	few	TGTGCCAGCAGTTTATCGGGAGTTTCGTATGGCTACACCTTC	CASSLSGVSYGYTF
TRBV5-6	TRBD2	TRBJ2-7	-	TGTGCCAGCAGCTTGGTTACTTCGGGGGGTGGCGAGCAGTACTTC	CASSLVTSGGGEQYF
TRBV25-1	TRBD1	TRBJ1-3	-	TGTGCCAGCAGTGACCCCGGACAGGGGAGTATCAACACCATATATTTT	CASSDPGQGSINTIYF
TRBV6-6	-	TRBJ1-1	few	TGTGCCAGCAGTCCCCCGACAGGTCAAACTGAAGCTTTCTTT	CASSPPTGQTEAFF
TRBV7-9	TRBD1	TRBJ1-5	-	TGTGCCAGCAGCTTAGTGTCTGGGGGGACAGGGGGATGGCCCCAGCATTTT	CASSLVSGGTGGWPQHF
TRBV5-5	TRBD1	TRBJ2-7	-	TGTGCCAGCAGCCGCATACCCGGACAGGGGGCGTACGAGCAGTACTTC	CASSRIPGQGAYEQYF
TRBV18	-	TRBJ1-4	-	TGTGCCAGCAATCCAACGGGGGGGAAAGATGAAAAACTGTTTTTT	CASNPTGGKDEKLFF
TRBV11-2	-	TRBJ1-4	-	TGTGCCAGCAGCTTAGTACATCTTGCAACTAATGAAAAACTGTTTTTT	CASSLVHLATNEKLFF
TRBV14	TRBD1	TRBJ1-1	-	TGTGCCAGCAGCTCTGGACAGGGAGTGAACACTGAAGCTTTCTTT	CASSSGQGVNTEAFF
TRBV5-4	-	TRBJ2-2	-	TGTGCCAGCAGCTTGACCAGCGTACCCGGGGAGCTGTTTTTT	CASSLTSVPGELFF
TRBV7-7	-	TRBJ2-7	-	TGTGCTAGCAGCGACGGACAAAACTACGAGCAGTACTTC	CASSDGQNYEQYF
TRBV6-1	TRBD1	TRBJ1-2	once	TGTGCCAGCAGTGAGGGACAGGGGTTTATTAACTATGGCTACACCTTC	CASSEGQGFINYGYTF
TRBV30	-	TRBJ2-7	-	TGTGCCTGGAGATCAAGGGGTTACTCCTACGAGCAGTACTTC	CAWRSRGYSYEQYF
TRBV7-9	-	TRBJ1-4	-	TGTGCCAGCAGCTTACGCAGGGGAGTTATTAATGAAAAACTGTTTTTT	CASSLRRGVINEKLFF
TRBV5-1	-	TRBJ1-4	-	TGCGCCAGCAGCTTGGAGAGTTGGGAGGGAGAAAAACTGTTTTTT	CASSLESWEGEKLFF
TRBV19	-	TRBJ1-1	-	TGTGCCAGTAGAACAGAAGCCCTCATGAACACTGAAGCTTTCTTT	CASRTEALMNTEAFF
TRBV7-2	-	TRBJ2-1	-	TGTGCCAGCAGCTTCTCCCGACAGACCGCCTACAATGAGCAGTTCTTC	CASSFSRQTAYNEQFF